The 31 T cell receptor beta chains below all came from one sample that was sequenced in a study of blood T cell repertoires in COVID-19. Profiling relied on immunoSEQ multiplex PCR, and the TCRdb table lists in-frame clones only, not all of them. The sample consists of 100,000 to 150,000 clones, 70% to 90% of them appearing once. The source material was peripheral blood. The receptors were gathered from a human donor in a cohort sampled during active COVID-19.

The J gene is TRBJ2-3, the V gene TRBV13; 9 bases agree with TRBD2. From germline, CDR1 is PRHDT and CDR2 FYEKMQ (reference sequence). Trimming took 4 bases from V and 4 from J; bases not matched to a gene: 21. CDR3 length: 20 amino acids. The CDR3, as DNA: TGTGCCAGCAGCTCCCTGGTTGTGGACGGCGGGAGGGCCGGGTCAGATACGCAGTATTTT. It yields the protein CASSSLVVDGGRAGSDTQYF.

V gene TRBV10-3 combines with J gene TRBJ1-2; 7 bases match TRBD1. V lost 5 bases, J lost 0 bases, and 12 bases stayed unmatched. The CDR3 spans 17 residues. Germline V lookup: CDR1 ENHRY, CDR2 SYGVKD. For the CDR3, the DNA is TGTGCCATCAGTCCCCAAGTGAGGGGGCCAGCTAACTATGGCTACACCTTC. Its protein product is CAISPQVRGPANYGYTF.

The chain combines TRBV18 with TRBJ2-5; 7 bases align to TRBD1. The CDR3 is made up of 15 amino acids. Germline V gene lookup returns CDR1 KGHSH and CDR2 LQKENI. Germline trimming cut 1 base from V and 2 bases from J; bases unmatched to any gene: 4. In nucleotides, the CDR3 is TGTGCCAGCTCACCACTCGGGACAGCGCAAGAGACCCAGTACTTC. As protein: CASSPLGTAQETQYF.

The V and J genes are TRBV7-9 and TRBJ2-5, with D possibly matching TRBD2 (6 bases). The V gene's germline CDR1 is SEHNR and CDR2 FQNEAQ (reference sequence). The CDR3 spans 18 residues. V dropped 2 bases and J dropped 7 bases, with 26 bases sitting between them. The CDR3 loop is CASSLSLRSSRREGTQYF. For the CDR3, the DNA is TGTGCCAGCAGCTTAAGCCTAAGGTCCTCCAGGCGGGAAGGGACCCAGTACTTC.

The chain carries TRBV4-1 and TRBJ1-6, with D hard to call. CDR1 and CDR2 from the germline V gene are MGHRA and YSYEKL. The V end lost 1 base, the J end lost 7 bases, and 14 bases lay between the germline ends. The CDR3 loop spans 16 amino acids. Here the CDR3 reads CASSQGPQVMNSPLHF. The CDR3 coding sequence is TGCGCCAGCAGCCAAGGCCCGCAGGTCATGAATTCACCCCTCCACTTT.

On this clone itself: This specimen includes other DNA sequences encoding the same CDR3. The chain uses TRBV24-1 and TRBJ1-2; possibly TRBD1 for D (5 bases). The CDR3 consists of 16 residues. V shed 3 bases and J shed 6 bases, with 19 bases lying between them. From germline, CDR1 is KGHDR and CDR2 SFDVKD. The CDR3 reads CATSDGGTVGGHGYTF. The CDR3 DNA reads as TGTGCCACCAGTGATGGGGGGACCGTGGGGGGTCATGGCTACACCTTC.

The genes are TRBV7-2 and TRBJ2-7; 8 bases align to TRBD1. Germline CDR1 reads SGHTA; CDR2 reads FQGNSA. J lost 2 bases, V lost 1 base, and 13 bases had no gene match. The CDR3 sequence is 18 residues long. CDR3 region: CASSLGGPYRGRPYEQYF. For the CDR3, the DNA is TGTGCCAGCAGCTTAGGCGGACCATACAGGGGGAGGCCCTACGAGCAGTACTTC.

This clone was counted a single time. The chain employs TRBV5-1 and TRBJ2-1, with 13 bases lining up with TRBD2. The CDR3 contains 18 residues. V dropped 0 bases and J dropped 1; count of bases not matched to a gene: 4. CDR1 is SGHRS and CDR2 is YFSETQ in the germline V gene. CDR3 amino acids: CASSLGALAGGSYNEQFF. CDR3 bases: TGCGCCAGCAGCTTGGGGGCACTAGCGGGAGGGTCCTACAATGAGCAGTTCTTC.

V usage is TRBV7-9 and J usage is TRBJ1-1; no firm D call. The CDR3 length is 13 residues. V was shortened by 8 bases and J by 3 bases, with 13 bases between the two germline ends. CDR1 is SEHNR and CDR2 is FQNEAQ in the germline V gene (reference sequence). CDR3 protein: CASSITQDTEAFF. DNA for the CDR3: TGTGCCAGCTCAATAACCCAGGACACTGAAGCTTTCTTT.

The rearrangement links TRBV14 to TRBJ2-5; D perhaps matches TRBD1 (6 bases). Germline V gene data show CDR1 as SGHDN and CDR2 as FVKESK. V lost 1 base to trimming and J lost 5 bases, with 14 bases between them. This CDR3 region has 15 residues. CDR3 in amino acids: CASSQGGQGFETQYF. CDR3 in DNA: TGTGCCAGCAGCCAAGGGGGCCAGGGGTTTGAGACCCAGTACTTC.

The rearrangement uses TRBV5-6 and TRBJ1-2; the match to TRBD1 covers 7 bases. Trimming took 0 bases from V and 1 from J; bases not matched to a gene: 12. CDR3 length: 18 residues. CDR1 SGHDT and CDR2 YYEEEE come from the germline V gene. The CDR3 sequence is CASSLALPGAGGNYGYTF. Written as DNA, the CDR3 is TGTGCCAGCAGCTTGGCCCTCCCAGGGGCAGGGGGTAACTATGGCTACACCTTC.

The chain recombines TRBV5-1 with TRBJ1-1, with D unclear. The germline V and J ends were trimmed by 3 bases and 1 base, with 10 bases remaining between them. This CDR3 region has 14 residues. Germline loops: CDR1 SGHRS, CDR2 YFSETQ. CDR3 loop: CASSWRTRNTEAFF. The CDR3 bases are TGCGCCAGCAGCTGGAGGACGAGGAACACTGAAGCTTTCTTT.

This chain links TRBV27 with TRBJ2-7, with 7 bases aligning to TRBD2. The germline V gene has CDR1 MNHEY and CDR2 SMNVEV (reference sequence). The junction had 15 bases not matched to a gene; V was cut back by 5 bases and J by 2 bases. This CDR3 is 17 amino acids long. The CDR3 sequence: CASSPPPGRAGPYEQYF. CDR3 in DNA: TGTGCCAGCAGTCCCCCCCCAGGTCGAGCGGGACCCTACGAGCAGTACTTC.

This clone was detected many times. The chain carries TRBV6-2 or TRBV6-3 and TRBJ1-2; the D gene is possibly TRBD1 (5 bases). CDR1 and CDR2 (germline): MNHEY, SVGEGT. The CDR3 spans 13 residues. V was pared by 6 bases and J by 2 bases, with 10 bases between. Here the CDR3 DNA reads TGTGCCAGCAGCTTGACAGCCAACTATGGCTACACCTTC. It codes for CASSLTANYGYTF.

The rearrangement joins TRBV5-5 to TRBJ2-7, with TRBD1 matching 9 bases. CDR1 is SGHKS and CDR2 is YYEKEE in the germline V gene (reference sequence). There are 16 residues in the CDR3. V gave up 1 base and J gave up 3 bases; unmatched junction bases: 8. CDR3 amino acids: CASSLIGGQGVYEQYF. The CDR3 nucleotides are TGTGCCAGCAGCTTGATCGGGGGACAGGGTGTCTACGAGCAGTACTTC.

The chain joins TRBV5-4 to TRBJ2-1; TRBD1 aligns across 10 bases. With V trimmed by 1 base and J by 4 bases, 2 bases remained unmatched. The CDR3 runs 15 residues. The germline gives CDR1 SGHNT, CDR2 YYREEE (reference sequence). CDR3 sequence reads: CASSLSGQGYNEQFF. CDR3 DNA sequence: TGTGCCAGCAGCTTGTCGGGACAGGGGTACAATGAGCAGTTCTTC.

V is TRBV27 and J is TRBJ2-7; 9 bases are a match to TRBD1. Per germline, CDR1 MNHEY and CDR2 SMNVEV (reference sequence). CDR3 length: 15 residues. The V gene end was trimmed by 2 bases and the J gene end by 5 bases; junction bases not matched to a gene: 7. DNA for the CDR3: TGTGCCAGCAGTTTACCCGACAGGGGGTTTAACGAGCAGTACTTC. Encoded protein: CASSLPDRGFNEQYF.

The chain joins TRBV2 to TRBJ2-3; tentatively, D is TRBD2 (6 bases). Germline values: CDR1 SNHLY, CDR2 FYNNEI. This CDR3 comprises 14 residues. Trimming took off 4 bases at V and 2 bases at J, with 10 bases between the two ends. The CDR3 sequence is CASSASGHTDTQYF. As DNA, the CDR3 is TGTGCCAGCAGTGCGAGCGGGCACACAGATACGCAGTATTTT. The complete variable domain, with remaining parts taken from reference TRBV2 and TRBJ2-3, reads EPEVTQTPSHQVTQMGQEVILRCVPISNHLYFYWYRQILGQKVEFLVSFYNNEISEKSEIFDDQFSVERPDGSNFTLKIRSTKLEDSAMYFCASSASGHTDTQYFGPGTRLTVL.

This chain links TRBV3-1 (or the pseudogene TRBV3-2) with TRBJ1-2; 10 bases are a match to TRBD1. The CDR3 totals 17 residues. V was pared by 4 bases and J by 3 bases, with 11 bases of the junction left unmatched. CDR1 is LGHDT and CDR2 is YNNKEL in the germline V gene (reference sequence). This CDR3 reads CASSRDMRTGGDYGYTF. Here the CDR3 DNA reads TGTGCCAGCAGCCGGGATATGAGGACAGGGGGTGACTATGGCTACACCTTC.

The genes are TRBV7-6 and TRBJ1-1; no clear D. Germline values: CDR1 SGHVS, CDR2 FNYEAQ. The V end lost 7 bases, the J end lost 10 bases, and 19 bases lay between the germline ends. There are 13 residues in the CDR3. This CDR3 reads CASTLEVGAGAFF. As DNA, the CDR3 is TGTGCCAGCACCCTAGAGGTTGGAGCCGGAGCTTTCTTT.

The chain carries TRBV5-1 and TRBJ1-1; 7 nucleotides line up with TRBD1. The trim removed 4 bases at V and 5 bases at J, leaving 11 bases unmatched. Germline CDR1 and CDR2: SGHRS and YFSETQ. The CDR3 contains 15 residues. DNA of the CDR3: TGCGCCAGCAGCAACGGACAGGCGGGATGGACTGAAGCTTTCTTT. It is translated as CASSNGQAGWTEAFF.

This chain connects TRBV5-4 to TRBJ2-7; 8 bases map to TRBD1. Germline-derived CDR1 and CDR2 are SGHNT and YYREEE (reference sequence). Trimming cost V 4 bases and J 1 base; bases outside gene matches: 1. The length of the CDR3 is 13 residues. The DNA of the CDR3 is TGTGCCAGCAGCCAGGGGGCGTCCTACGAGCAGTACTTC. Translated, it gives CASSQGASYEQYF.

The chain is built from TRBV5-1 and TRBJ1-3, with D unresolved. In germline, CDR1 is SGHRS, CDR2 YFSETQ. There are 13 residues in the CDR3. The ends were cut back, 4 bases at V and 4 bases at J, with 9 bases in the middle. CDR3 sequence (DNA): TGCGCCAGCAGCCTGGCGCGCGGAAACACCATATATTTT. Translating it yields CASSLARGNTIYF.

This CDR3 is CASSHEPGQGGTGELFF. In DNA form, the CDR3 reads TGCGCCAGCAGCCATGAGCCGGGACAGGGCGGCACCGGGGAGCTGTTTTTT. This rearrangement joins TRBV4-1 to TRBJ2-2; TRBD1 agrees at 9 bases. V trimming: 3 bases; J trimming: 4 bases; junction bases outside the gene matches: 9. The germline V gene has CDR1 MGHRA and CDR2 YSYEKL. The CDR3 is 17 residues long.

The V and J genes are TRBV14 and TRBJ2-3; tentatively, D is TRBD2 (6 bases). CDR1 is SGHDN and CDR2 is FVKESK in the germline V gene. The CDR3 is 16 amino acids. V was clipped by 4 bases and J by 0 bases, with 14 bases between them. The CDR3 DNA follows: TGTGCCAGCAGCCTCAGGGACTTACCTAGCACAGATACGCAGTATTTT. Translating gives CASSLRDLPSTDTQYF.

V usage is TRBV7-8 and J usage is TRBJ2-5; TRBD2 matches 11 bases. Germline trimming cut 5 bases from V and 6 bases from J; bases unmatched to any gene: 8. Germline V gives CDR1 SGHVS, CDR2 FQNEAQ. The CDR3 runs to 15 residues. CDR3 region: CASSPIAGGPKTQYF. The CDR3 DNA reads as TGTGCCAGCAGCCCCATAGCGGGGGGGCCGAAGACCCAGTACTTC.

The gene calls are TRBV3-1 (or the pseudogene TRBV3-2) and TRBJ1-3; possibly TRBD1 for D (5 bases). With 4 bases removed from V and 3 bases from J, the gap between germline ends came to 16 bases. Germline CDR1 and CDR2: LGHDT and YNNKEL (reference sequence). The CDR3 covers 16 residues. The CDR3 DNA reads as TGTGCCAGCAGCCCCTTCAGGCCCAGGGTTGGAAACACCATATATTTT. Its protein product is CASSPFRPRVGNTIYF.

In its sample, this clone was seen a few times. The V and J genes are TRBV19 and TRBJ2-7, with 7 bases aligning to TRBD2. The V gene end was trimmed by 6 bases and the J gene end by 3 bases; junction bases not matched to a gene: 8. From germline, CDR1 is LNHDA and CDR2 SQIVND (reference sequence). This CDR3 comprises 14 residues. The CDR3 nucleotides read TGTGCCAGTAGCTGGGATGGACTAGTCTACGAGCAGTACTTC. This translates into CASSWDGLVYEQYF.

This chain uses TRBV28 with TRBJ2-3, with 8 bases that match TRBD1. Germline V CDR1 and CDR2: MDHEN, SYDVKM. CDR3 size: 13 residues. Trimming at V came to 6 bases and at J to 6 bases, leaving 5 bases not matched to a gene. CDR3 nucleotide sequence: TGTGCCAGCAGGTATCCAGGGGGCGATACGCAGTATTTT. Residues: CASRYPGGDTQYF.

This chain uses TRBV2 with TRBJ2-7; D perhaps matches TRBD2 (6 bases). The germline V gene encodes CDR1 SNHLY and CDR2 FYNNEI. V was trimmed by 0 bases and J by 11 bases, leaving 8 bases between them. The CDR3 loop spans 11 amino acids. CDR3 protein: CASSEAQREYF. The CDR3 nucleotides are TGTGCCAGCAGTGAAGCGCAGCGGGAGTACTTC.

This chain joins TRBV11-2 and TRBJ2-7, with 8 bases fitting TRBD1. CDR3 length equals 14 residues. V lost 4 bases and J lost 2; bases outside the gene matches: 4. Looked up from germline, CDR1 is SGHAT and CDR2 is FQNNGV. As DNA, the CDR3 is TGTGCCAGCAGCTCCGGACAGGGCACCTACGAGCAGTACTTC. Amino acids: CASSSGQGTYEQYF.